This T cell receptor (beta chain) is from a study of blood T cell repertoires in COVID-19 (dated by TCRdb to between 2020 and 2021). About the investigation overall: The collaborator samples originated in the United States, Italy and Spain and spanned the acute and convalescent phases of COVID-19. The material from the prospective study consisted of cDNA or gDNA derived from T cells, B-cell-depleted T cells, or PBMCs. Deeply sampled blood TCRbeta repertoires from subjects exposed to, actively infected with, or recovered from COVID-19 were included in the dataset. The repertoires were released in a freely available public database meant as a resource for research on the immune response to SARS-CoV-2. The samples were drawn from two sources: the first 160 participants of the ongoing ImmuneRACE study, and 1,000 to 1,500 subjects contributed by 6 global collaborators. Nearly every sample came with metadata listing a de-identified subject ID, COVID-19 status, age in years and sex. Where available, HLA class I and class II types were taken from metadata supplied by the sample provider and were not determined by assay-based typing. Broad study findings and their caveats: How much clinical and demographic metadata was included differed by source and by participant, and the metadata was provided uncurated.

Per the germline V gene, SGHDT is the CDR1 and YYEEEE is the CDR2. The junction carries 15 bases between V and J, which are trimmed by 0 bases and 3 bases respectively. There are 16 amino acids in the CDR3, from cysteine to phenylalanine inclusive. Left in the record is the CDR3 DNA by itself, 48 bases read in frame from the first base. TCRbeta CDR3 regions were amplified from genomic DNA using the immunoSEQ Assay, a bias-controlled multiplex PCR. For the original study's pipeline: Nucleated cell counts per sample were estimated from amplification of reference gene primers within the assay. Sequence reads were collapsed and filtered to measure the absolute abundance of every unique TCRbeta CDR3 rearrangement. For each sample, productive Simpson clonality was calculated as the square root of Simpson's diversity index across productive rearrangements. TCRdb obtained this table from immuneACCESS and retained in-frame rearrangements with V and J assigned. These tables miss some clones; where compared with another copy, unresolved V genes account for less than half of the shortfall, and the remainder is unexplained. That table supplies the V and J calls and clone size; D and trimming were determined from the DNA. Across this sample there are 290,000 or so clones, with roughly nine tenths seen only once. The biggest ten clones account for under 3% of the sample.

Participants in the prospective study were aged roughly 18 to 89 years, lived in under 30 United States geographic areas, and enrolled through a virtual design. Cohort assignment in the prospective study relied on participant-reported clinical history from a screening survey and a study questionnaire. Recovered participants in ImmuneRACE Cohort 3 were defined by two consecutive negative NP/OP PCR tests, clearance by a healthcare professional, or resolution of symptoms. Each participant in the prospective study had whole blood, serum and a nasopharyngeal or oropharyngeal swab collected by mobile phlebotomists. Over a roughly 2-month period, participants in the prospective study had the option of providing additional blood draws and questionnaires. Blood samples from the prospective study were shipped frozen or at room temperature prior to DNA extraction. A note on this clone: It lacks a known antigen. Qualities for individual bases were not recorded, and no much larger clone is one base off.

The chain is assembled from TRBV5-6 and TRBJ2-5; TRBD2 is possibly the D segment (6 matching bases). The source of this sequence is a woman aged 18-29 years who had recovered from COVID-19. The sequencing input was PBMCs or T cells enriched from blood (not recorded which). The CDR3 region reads CASSLAVGGSEETQYF. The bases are TGTGCCAGCAGCTTGGCGGTGGGGGGATCAGAAGAGACCCAGTACTTC.